The entry below gives a single TCR beta chain sequence along with its context. Its specificity is unknown. The use of a sample-barcoded 5' primer and a J-beta primer mix characterized a second PCR of about 6 to 11 cycles. Every molecule of cDNA carried a tag from a template-switch adaptor with 12 random nucleotides. Each sample yielded at least 2.5 million CDR3-containing paired-end reads. TCRdb redid the calling of the 5' RACE reads with MiXCR, one entry per CDR3 protein. The sample shows approximately 940,000 distinct CDR3 sequences, under 50% of them seen only once. V was pared by 2 bases and J by 3 bases, with 3 bases of the junction left unmatched. The CDR3 covers 16 residues. Germline-derived CDR1 and CDR2 are MRHNA and SNTAGT. The sample belongs to a study of blood T cells in healthy people across ages. Study results and caveats: Estimated diversity across one million T cells was deemed an underestimate.

The extraction recovered at least 5.5 micrograms of total RNA per sample. The TCR comes from a man younger than 45 in good health. The sequenced sample was blood. The chain carries TRBV6-4 and TRBJ2-2; TRBD1 matches 10 bases. Here the CDR3 DNA reads TGTGCCAGCAGTGACGGCGGGACAGGGGACACCGGGGAGCTGTTTTTT. Amino acid sequence: CASSDGGTGDTGELFF.